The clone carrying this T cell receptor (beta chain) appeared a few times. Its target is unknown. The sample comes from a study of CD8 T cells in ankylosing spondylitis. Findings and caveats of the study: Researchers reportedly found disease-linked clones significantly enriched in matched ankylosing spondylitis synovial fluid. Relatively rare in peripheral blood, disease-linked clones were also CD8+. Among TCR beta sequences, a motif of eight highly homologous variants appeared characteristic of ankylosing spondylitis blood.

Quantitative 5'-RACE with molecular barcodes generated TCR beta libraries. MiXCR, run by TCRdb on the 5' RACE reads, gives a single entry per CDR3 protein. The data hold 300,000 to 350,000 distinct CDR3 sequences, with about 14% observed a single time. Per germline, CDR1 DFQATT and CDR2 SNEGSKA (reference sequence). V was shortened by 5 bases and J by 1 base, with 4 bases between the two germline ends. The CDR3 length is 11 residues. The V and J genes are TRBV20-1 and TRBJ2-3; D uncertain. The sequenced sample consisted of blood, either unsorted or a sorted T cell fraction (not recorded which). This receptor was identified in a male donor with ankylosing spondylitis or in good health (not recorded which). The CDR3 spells CSAGGTDTQYF. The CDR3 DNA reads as TGCAGTGCTGGCGGCACAGATACGCAGTATTTT.